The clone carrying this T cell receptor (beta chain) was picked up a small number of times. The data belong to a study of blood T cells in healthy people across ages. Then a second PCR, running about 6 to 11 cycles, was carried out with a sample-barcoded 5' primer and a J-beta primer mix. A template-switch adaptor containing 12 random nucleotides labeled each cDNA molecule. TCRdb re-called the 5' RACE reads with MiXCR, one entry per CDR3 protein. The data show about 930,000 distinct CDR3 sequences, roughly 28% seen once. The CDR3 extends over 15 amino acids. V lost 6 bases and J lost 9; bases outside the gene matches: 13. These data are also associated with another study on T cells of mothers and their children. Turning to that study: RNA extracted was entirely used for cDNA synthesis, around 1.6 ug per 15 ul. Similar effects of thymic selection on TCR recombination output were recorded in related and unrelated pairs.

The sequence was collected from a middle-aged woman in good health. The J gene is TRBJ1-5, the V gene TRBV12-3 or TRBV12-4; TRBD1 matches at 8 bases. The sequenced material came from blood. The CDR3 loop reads CASRRGQGQGPPQHF. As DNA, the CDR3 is TGTGCCAGCAGGAGAGGACAGGGTCAGGGACCGCCCCAGCATTTT.